The next 22 T cell receptor beta chains were all read from a single sample in a study of cytomegalovirus exposure and HLA in healthy donors. 13 Jbeta primers and 60 Vbeta primers were used for the PCR. Produced via immunoSEQ multiplex PCR; TCRdb's table is partial and in-frame only. The data include around 150,000 clones; the top ten clones carry under 2.5%. Sequenced material: PBMCs. The receptors originated from a young man in good health and CMV-seronegative.

V gene TRBV6-5 combines with J gene TRBJ1-5, with 9 bases that match TRBD1. Germline CDR1 and CDR2: MNHEY and SVGAGI. J was trimmed by 5 bases and V by 6 bases; bases with no gene match: 2. CDR3 size: 13 residues. CDR3 bases: TGTGCCAGCAGCCGGGACAGGGATCAGCCCCAGCATTTT. It encodes CASSRDRDQPQHF.

The chain carries TRBV27 and TRBJ2-5, with D perhaps matching TRBD1 (6 bases). The germline gives CDR1 MNHEY, CDR2 SMNVEV (reference sequence). Trimming shortened V by 6 bases and J by 5 bases, and 19 bases separated the two germline ends. This CDR3 contains 15 residues. The CDR3 spells CASSSDRTLRETQYF. The CDR3 DNA is TGTGCCAGCAGCTCGGACAGAACCTTGCGGGAGACCCAGTACTTC.

DNA for the CDR3: TGTGCCAGCAGTTTTGGGGGGACCAAAGGAGAGACCCAGTACTTC. Its translation: CASSFGGTKGETQYF. This chain uses TRBV28 with TRBJ2-5; perhaps TRBD2 as D (6 bases). The V gene's germline CDR1 is MDHEN and CDR2 SYDVKM. CDR3 length: 15 amino acids. Trimming removed 3 bases at V and 4 bases at J, with 15 bases between.

The rearrangement links TRBV28 to TRBJ1-1; possibly TRBD1 for D (6 bases). V dropped 0 bases and J dropped 4 bases, with 9 bases sitting between them. The CDR3 length is 14 residues. Germline-derived CDR1 and CDR2 are MDHEN and SYDVKM. CDR3 nucleotides: TGTGCCAGCAGTTTATGGGGGGCGGGCACTGAAGCTTTCTTT. Translating it yields CASSLWGAGTEAFF.

The rearrangement links TRBV10-3 to TRBJ2-7; no clear D gene. This CDR3 is 11 amino acids long. Trimming took off 5 bases at V and 1 base at J, with 3 bases between the two ends. The germline V gene encodes CDR1 ENHRY and CDR2 SYGVKD. In DNA form, the CDR3 reads TGTGCCATCAGTTCTTCCTACGAGCAGTACTTC. Translating it yields CAISSSYEQYF.

CDR3 nucleotides: TGTGCCAGCAGCTTAGGGGACAGGGGAACTGAAGCTTTCTTT. Amino acids: CASSLGDRGTEAFF. This sequence joins TRBV27 and TRBJ1-1, with 10 positions matching TRBD1. With 6 bases clipped from V and 5 bases from J, the junction kept 6 bases outside the gene matches. The CDR3 runs 14 residues. CDR1 is MNHEY, CDR2 SMNVEV, per germline (reference sequence).

CDR3 region: CSVEVQGGAGANVLTF. CDR3 bases: TGCAGCGTTGAAGTCCAAGGAGGCGCTGGGGCCAACGTCCTGACTTTC. The J gene is TRBJ2-6, the V gene TRBV29-1; TRBD2 is a possible D gene (5 bases). The V end lost 1 base, the J end lost 2 bases, and 12 bases lay between the germline ends. The CDR3 loop spans 16 amino acids. CDR1 is SQVTM, CDR2 ANQGSEA, per germline.

This chain connects TRBV7-6 to TRBJ2-1; TRBD2 might be the D (6 bases). V shed 0 bases and J shed 4 bases, with 13 bases lying between them. Germline assignment: CDR1 SGHVS and CDR2 FNYEAQ. There are 16 residues in the CDR3. CDR3 sequence reads: CASSLASGLDYNEQFF. The CDR3 DNA reads as TGTGCCAGCAGCTTAGCGTCGGGACTGGATTACAATGAGCAGTTCTTC.

The gene calls are TRBV5-1 and TRBJ2-5; D is perhaps TRBD2 (6 bases). Germline CDR1 SGHRS, CDR2 YFSETQ. The CDR3 consists of 15 residues. The V end was cut by 3 bases, the J end by 3 bases, with 15 bases between. The CDR3 loop reads CASSSTGTQKETQYF. CDR3 coding DNA: TGCGCCAGCAGCTCCACCGGGACTCAAAAAGAGACCCAGTACTTC.

V usage is TRBV29-1 and J usage is TRBJ1-2, with no clear D. Trimming took off 4 bases at V and 4 bases at J, with 13 bases between the two ends. The germline V gene encodes CDR1 SQVTM and CDR2 ANQGSEA. CDR3 length: 13 residues. The CDR3 sequence: CSVVTVAGYGYTF. The CDR3 DNA reads TGCAGCGTTGTCACGGTAGCGGGCTATGGCTACACCTTC.

CDR3 sequence (DNA): TGTGCCAGCAGCCCCTCGGGACTAGTCGGAGTCGGCTCCTACAATGAGCAGTTCTTC. This sequence encodes CASSPSGLVGVGSYNEQFF. V usage is TRBV4-2 and J usage is TRBJ2-1, with 8 nucleotides matching TRBD2. The CDR3 extends over 19 amino acids. With 4 bases clipped from V and 0 bases from J, the junction kept 14 bases outside the gene matches. Germline-derived CDR1 and CDR2 are LGHNA and YNFKEQ.

The chain links TRBV4-3 to TRBJ2-1; TRBD1 matches at 10 bases. This CDR3 comprises 18 residues. The germline V gene encodes CDR1 LGHNA and CDR2 YSLEER. V dropped 4 bases and J dropped 1; count of bases not matched to a gene: 10. The CDR3, as DNA: TGCGCCAGCAGCCTAGAACGGGACAGGGGTGGTTCCTACAATGAGCAGTTCTTC. Its protein is CASSLERDRGGSYNEQFF.

This chain joins TRBV2 and TRBJ2-1; possibly TRBD2 for D (8 bases). Trimming took 5 bases from V and 9 from J, leaving 35 bases between them. The CDR3 length is 20 residues. Germline CDR1 reads SNHLY; CDR2 reads FYNNEI. CDR3 DNA sequence: TGTGCCAGCAGTCCCCGTAGGACAGGCACTAGCGGAACTGGGCCGAGTGAGCAGTTCTTC. This gives the protein CASSPRRTGTSGTGPSEQFF.

As for this clone: This sample also contains other DNA sequences that code for the same CDR3. This chain's CDR3 is CASSFQGRYEQYF. CDR3 coding DNA: TGTGCCAGCAGTTTCCAGGGTCGCTACGAGCAGTACTTC. This chain links TRBV27 with TRBJ2-7; a weak D match, TRBD1 (5 bases). V shed 3 bases and J shed 3 bases, with 9 bases lying between them. The CDR3 has 13 residues. Germline V gives CDR1 MNHEY, CDR2 SMNVEV (reference sequence).

The chain employs TRBV27 and TRBJ1-5; 7 positions match TRBD1. V was clipped by 5 bases and J by 0 bases; unmatched bases: 4. Germline-derived CDR1 and CDR2 are MNHEY and SMNVEV (reference sequence). CDR3 length: 15 amino acids. The CDR3: CASSGTDYSNQPQHF. In DNA form, the CDR3 reads TGTGCCAGCAGTGGGACAGATTATAGCAATCAGCCCCAGCATTTT.

This chain links TRBV6-6 with TRBJ2-7, with 10 nucleotides matching TRBD1. The CDR3 is 15 amino acids. In germline, CDR1 is MNHNY, CDR2 SVGAGI (reference sequence). V shed 2 bases and J 2 bases; nucleotides not matched to a gene: 3. The CDR3 DNA is TGTGCCAGCAGTTACGGGACAGGGGCCGCCTACGAGCAGTACTTC. Protein: CASSYGTGAAYEQYF.

This sequence joins TRBV7-9 and TRBJ2-7; tentative D call: TRBD2 (6 bases). In germline, CDR1 is SEHNR, CDR2 FQNEAQ (reference sequence). The CDR3 totals 14 residues. V dropped 1 base and J dropped 1 base, with 8 bases sitting between them. The CDR3 region has the DNA TGTGCCAGCAGCTTAGGGGGGGTGTCCTACGAGCAGTACTTC. It codes for CASSLGGVSYEQYF.

This chain links TRBV6-1 with TRBJ1-5; D may be TRBD1 (5 bases). The CDR3 runs to 13 residues. The V and J ends lost 3 bases and 7 bases respectively, with 10 bases between them. CDR1 is MNHNS and CDR2 is SASEGT in the germline V gene. CDR3 nucleotide sequence: TGTGCCAGCAGTGAGGTCAGGGTACAGCCCCAGCATTTT. Its protein is CASSEVRVQPQHF.

The chain employs TRBV6-1 and TRBJ2-7, with TRBD2 identical over 8 bases. CDR3 length equals 14 residues. Trimming took 2 bases from V and 3 from J; bases not matched to a gene: 3. Germline CDR1 MNHNS, CDR2 SASEGT. CDR3 amino acids: CASSETGGDYEQYF. In nucleotides, the CDR3 is TGTGCCAGCAGTGAAACCGGGGGGGACTACGAGCAGTACTTC.

The chain carries TRBV4-1 and TRBJ2-7; no reliable D call. Between the trimmed V and J ends, which lost 4 bases and 3 bases, there was a span of 10 bases. Germline lookup yields CDR1 MGHRA and CDR2 YSYEKL. The CDR3 spans 13 residues. The CDR3 loop reads CASSLQAGYEQYF. The CDR3 nucleotides are TGCGCCAGCAGCCTTCAGGCCGGCTACGAGCAGTACTTC.

The chain joins TRBV27 to TRBJ2-5; a possible D gene is TRBD1 (5 bases). Per the germline V gene, CDR1 is MNHEY and CDR2 is SMNVEV (reference sequence). This CDR3 contains 14 residues. Trimming took 6 bases from V and 4 from J, leaving 15 bases between them. For the CDR3, the DNA is TGTGCCAGCAGCAAGTGGGGAAGGGGAGAGACCCAGTACTTC. Translating gives CASSKWGRGETQYF.

The chain links TRBV10-1 to TRBJ2-2; D perhaps matches TRBD1 (6 bases). This CDR3 spans 13 amino acids. In germline, CDR1 is WNHNN, CDR2 SYGVQD (reference sequence). The V end was cut by 6 bases, the J end by 6 bases, with 11 bases between. This CDR3 reads CASRRDTAGELFF. CDR3 coding DNA: TGCGCCAGCAGGAGGGACACGGCCGGGGAGCTGTTTTTT.